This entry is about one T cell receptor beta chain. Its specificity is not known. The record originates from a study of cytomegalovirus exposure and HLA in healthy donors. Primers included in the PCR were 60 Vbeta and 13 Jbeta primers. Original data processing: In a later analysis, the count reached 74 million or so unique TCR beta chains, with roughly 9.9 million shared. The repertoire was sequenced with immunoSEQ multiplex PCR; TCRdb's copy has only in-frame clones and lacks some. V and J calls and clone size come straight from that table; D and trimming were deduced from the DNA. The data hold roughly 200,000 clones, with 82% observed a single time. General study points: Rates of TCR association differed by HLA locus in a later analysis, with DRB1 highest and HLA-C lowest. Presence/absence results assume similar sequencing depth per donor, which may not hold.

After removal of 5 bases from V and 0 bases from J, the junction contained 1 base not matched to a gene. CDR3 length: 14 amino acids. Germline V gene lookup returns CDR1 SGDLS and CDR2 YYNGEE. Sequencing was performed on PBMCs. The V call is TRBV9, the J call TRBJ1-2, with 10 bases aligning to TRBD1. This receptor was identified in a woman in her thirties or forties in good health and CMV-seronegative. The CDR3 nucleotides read TGTGCCAGCAGTGGACAGGGGGCTAACTATGGCTACACCTTC. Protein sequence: CASSGQGANYGYTF. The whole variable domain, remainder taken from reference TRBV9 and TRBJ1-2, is DSGVTQTPKHLITATGQRVTLRCSPRSGDLSVYWYQQSLDQGLQFLIQYYNGEERAKGNILERFSAQQFPDLHSELNLSSLELGDSALYFCASSGQGANYGYTFGSGTRLTVV.